The TCR beta chain under discussion was sequenced for a study of blood T cell repertoires in COVID-19. Across the study: Samples came from the United States, Italy and Spain, spanning acute and convalescent COVID-19. Sources were T cells, B-cell-depleted T cells, or PBMCs; the material itself was cDNA or gDNA.

The CDR3 runs 15 residues. Germline trimming cut 4 bases from V and 5 bases from J; bases unmatched to any gene: 8. The germline V gene has CDR1 LGHNA and CDR2 YSLEER. Data came from immunoSEQ multiplex PCR; TCRdb stores just in-frame clones and leaves some out. The data contain about 150,000 clones, about four fifths of them singletons. The TCR originated in a woman aged 80 or over with acute or convalescent COVID-19. Sequenced: peripheral blood. The V and J genes are TRBV4-3 and TRBJ2-5; 9 bases are a match to TRBD2. The CDR3 nucleotides are TGCGCCAGCAGCCGGGTGAGCGGGGGGCACGAGACCCAGTACTTC. Its translation: CASSRVSGGHETQYF.